The clone carrying this TCR beta chain was counted only a few times. The target antigen is unknown. Measured with immunoSEQ multiplex PCR; TCRdb has only the in-frame clones, and not every one. The data hold 26,000 or so clones, with approximately 82% observed a single time. The sample comes from a study of a mutant IDH1 vaccine in newly diagnosed glioma. The time point is: week 35, safety follow-up. The investigators gave 300 ug of mutant IDH1 20-mer peptide in each vaccine dose, together with topical imiquimod. V lost 8 bases and J 5 bases, leaving 19 bases between the germline ends. CDR1 and CDR2 (germline): SEHNR, FQNEAQ (reference sequence). The length of the CDR3 is 15 residues.

The TCR originated in a man aged 30 to 45 with glioma. The sequences come from PBMCs, collected from a glioma patient whose treatment included an IDH1 peptide vaccine. The V call is TRBV7-9, the J call TRBJ2-1; D is uncertain. The CDR3, as DNA: TGTGCCAGCTCCCCCTTGACCGCCCGGCACAATGAGCAGTTCTTC. Encoded protein: CASSPLTARHNEQFF.